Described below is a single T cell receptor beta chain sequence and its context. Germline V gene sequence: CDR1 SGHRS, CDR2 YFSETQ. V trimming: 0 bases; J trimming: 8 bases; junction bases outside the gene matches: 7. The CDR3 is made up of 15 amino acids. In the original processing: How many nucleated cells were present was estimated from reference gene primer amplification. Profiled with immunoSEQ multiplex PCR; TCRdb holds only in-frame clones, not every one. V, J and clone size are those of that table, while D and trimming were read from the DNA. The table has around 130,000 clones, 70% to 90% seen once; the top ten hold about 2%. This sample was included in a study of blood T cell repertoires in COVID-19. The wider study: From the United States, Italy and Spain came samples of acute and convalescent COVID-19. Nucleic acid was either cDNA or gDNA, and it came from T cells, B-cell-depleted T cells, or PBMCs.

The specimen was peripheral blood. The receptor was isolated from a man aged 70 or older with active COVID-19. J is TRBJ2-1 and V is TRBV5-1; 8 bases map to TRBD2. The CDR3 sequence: CASSLAPGGLDEQFF. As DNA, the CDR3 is TGCGCCAGCAGCTTGGCTCCGGGAGGGTTGGATGAGCAGTTCTTC.